This T cell receptor (beta chain) was identified in a study of blood T cell repertoires in COVID-19. The overall study: T cells, B-cell-depleted T cells, or PBMCs provided the cDNA or gDNA that served as material.

Deletions cut 3 bases from V and 1 base from J, with 12 bases between. Germline CDR1 is KGHDR and CDR2 is SFDVKD. The CDR3 is 16 amino acids. The cohort comprised adults aged 18 to 89 years residing in under 30 US areas. Recovered Cohort 3 donors showed two negative PCRs, clearance, or symptom resolution. In its sample, this clone was seen a few times. In the study's own analysis: Amplification with reference gene primers provided the estimates of nucleated cell counts. Method: immunoSEQ multiplex PCR; TCRdb's copy keeps in-frame clones and lacks some. D and trimming come from the DNA, and the V and J calls and clone size come from that table. Here the sample spans under 450,000 clones, less than 90% being singletons.

This TCR was recovered from a woman aged 25 to 39 who had recovered from COVID-19. The specimen sequenced was PBMCs or T cells enriched from blood (not recorded which). The chain uses TRBV24-1 and TRBJ1-3; D remains unclear. The chain's CDR3 is CATSDGRIVSGNTIYF. The CDR3 DNA is TGTGCCACCAGTGATGGGAGAATTGTTTCTGGAAACACCATATATTTT.